This T cell receptor beta chain was recovered during a study of blood T cell repertoires in COVID-19. The data were produced by immunoSEQ multiplex PCR, yet TCRdb's version contains in-frame clones alone and is incomplete. Found here are roughly 45,000 clones, 90% of them singletons; the top ten hold 15% to 20%. This clone was counted ten times or more. Germline values: CDR1 LGHDT, CDR2 YNNKEL (reference sequence). V was pared by 3 bases and J by 2 bases, with 12 bases between. CDR3 size: 15 residues. Sequencing was performed on peripheral blood. The rearrangement joins TRBV3-1 (or the pseudogene TRBV3-2) to TRBJ2-3; D may be TRBD2 (5 bases). This receptor was taken from an older man with active COVID-19. CDR3 nucleotide sequence: TGTGCCAGCAGCCAGGACTTAACTCCCACAGATACGCAGTATTTT. Translation: CASSQDLTPTDTQYF.